This TCR beta chain was sequenced during a study of T-cell reconstitution after alpha-beta-depleted transplantation in children. Unique molecular identifiers were used to barcode this TCRbeta library. TCRdb fed the PCR reads into MiXCR, producing one record per CDR3 protein. Among 450,000 to 600,000 distinct CDR3 sequences listed, 32% were seen once. Germline V CDR1 and CDR2: SGHDT, YYEEEE. The CDR3 is made up of 13 amino acids. Trimming shortened V by 2 bases and J by 8 bases, and 10 bases separated the two germline ends. This clonotype occurred a few times. The specimen comprised PBMCs from the stem cell graft donor, sampled from the stem cell graft. This TCR was sampled from a human donor who donated a stem cell graft to a child with aplastic anemia. The chain uses TRBV5-6 and TRBJ1-4; D is unclear. CDR3 in DNA: TGTGCCAGCAGCTTCGGAGGCCGCGAAAAACTGTTTTTT. It specifies CASSFGGREKLFF.